This T cell receptor beta chain was profiled in a study of beta chain features in type 1 diabetes. Isolated RNA was reverse transcribed in full, so expressed TCRB transcripts were sequenced. Here immunoSEQ multiplex PCR was the method, and the copy in TCRdb shows in-frame clones only, minus some. This table holds about 270,000 clones, roughly an eighth found once. Overall study findings and caveats: All four CD4+ subsets of Type 1 diabetes patients contained TCRB CDR3s that were moderately but significantly shorter. The similarity of naive, central memory and Treg TCRB repertoires appeared greater among patients than among healthy donors. High-TCR-expressing cells could be over-represented by cDNA sequencing.

Germline loops: CDR1 SQVTM, CDR2 ANQGSEA. The CDR3 has 16 amino acids. With V trimmed by 4 bases and J by 3 bases, 6 bases remained unmatched. This clone was recorded a few times. Antigen: not known. Central memory, naive, regulatory and stem cell-like memory CD4+ cells were sorted by CD45RO/CCR7/CD25/CD127/CD95/CD27. The sample was naive CD4+ T cells from blood. V and J are TRBV29-1 and TRBJ2-1; 13 nucleotides match TRBD2. The sequence came from a man younger than 45 with type 1 diabetes. The CDR3 nucleotides read TGCAGCGTTGTACGCGGGACTAGCGGGGTCTACAATGAGCAGTTCTTC. This gives the protein CSVVRGTSGVYNEQFF.